These 18 T cell receptor beta chains originate from one sample sequenced in a study of T-cell memory formation after mild COVID-19. TCRdb fed the 5' RACE reads into MiXCR, producing one record per CDR3 protein. Among roughly 370,000 distinct CDR3 sequences listed, roughly 15% were seen once. Sequences were obtained from PBMCs or a T cell subset sorted from them (not recorded which). These receptors all come from a man between 18 and 29 years old who had mild COVID-19 (a few samples of this study predate the infection). Cell type and time point are not known.

This chain uses TRBV6-1 with TRBJ2-7; D possibly corresponds to TRBD1 (5 bases). Germline loops: CDR1 MNHNS, CDR2 SASEGT. V was shortened by 5 bases and J by 3 bases, with 14 bases between the two germline ends. This CDR3 contains 14 residues. CDR3 protein: CASSINRNLYEQYF. The CDR3 nucleotides read TGTGCCAGCAGTATAAACAGGAACCTCTACGAGCAGTACTTC.

The V and J genes are TRBV5-1 and TRBJ1-2; D not certain. The CDR3 has 12 residues. In germline, CDR1 is SGHRS, CDR2 YFSETQ. V was trimmed by 7 bases and J by 3 bases, leaving 10 bases between them. Here the CDR3 DNA reads TGCGCCAGCTCCTCGTATGACTATGGCTACACCTTC. As protein: CASSSYDYGYTF.

The CDR3 sequence: CASSLLRGTGGGRNQPQHF. The CDR3 nucleotides read TGTGCCAGCAGTCTTCTCCGGGGGACAGGGGGTGGTCGGAATCAGCCCCAGCATTTT. The rearrangement links TRBV28 to TRBJ1-5, with TRBD1 matching 11 bases. The CDR3 totals 19 residues. After removal of 5 bases from V and 4 bases from J, the junction contained 16 bases not matched to a gene. The germline V gene encodes CDR1 MDHEN and CDR2 SYDVKM.

The chain uses TRBV28 and TRBJ2-7; TRBD1 matches 9 bases. The CDR3 runs 14 residues. J was trimmed by 1 base and V by 10 bases; bases with no gene match: 8. Germline CDR1 MDHEN, CDR2 SYDVKM. CDR3 protein: CATIPGTGSYEQYF. CDR3 bases: TGTGCCACCATCCCTGGGACAGGGTCCTACGAGCAGTACTTC.

This chain links TRBV6-2 or TRBV6-3 with TRBJ1-1; D is unclear. The V gene's germline CDR1 is MNHEY and CDR2 SVGEGT. The length of the CDR3 is 15 residues. Deletions cut 2 bases from V and 1 base from J, with 11 bases between. The CDR3 coding sequence is TGTGCCAGCAGTTACATCGCAGGACCGAACACTGAAGCTTTCTTT. Its translation is CASSYIAGPNTEAFF.

This clonotype was counted only a few times. CDR3 sequence: CASSSPGTGTIGQYF. The CDR3, as DNA: TGTGCCAGCAGCTCACCGGGAACAGGGACGATCGGGCAGTATTTT. The rearrangement uses TRBV7-3 and TRBJ2-3; the D gene is possibly TRBD1 (6 bases). V was clipped by 4 bases and J by 11 bases, with 22 bases between them. Looked up from germline, CDR1 is SGHTA and CDR2 is FQGTGA. The CDR3 sequence is 15 residues long.

The chain carries TRBV15 and TRBJ2-1, with 11 bases that match TRBD2. This CDR3 has 19 residues. The germline gives CDR1 LNHNV, CDR2 YYDKDF (reference sequence). Trimming removed 1 base from V and 0 bases from J; junction bases left unmatched: 8. The CDR3 reads CATSRGVSGGAISYNEQFF. Here the CDR3 DNA reads TGTGCCACCAGCAGAGGGGTTAGCGGGGGGGCTATCTCCTACAATGAGCAGTTCTTC.

This clonotype was counted between two and nine times. This sequence joins TRBV28 and TRBJ2-7; D call uncertain. The germline V gene has CDR1 MDHEN and CDR2 SYDVKM. The V gene lost 3 bases and the J gene lost 0 bases, with 9 bases spanning the gap. This CDR3 spans 14 amino acids. The CDR3 DNA reads as TGTGCCAGCAGTTTTCGGCTCAGCTCCTACGAGCAGTACTTC. It translates to CASSFRLSSYEQYF.

V usage is TRBV20-1 and J usage is TRBJ2-3; D possibly uses TRBD1 or TRBD2 (5 bases each). The CDR3 has 14 residues. The V end was cut by 0 bases, the J end by 4 bases, with 11 bases between. Germline V CDR1 and CDR2: DFQATT, SNEGSKA (reference sequence). This chain's CDR3 is CSARDAVGADTQYF. CDR3 DNA: TGCAGTGCTAGAGATGCAGTGGGGGCAGATACGCAGTATTTT.

This clonotype has more than one count but fewer than ten. The chain has TRBV5-1 and TRBJ1-1; TRBD1 aligns across 7 bases. The CDR3 contains 14 residues. After removal of 3 bases from V and 5 bases from J, the junction contained 7 bases not matched to a gene. Germline CDR1 is SGHRS and CDR2 is YFSETQ. DNA for the CDR3: TGCGCCAGCAGCTCCCTCAAGGGGGCTACTGAAGCTTTCTTT. Protein sequence: CASSSLKGATEAFF.

This clonotype was observed a few times. The V gene is TRBV5-6, the J gene TRBJ1-2; D gene uncertain. The CDR3 runs 12 residues. The V end lost 2 bases, the J end lost 7 bases, and 9 bases lay between the germline ends. Germline CDR1 is SGHDT and CDR2 is YYEEEE. CDR3 amino acids: CASSFWIGGYTF. The CDR3 bases are TGTGCCAGCAGCTTTTGGATCGGTGGCTACACCTTC.

The chain employs TRBV4-3 and TRBJ1-2; 9 bases match TRBD1. CDR1 and CDR2 (germline): LGHNA, YSLEER. This CDR3 comprises 15 residues. V trimming: 3 bases; J trimming: 8 bases; junction bases outside the gene matches: 10. CDR3 sequence reads: CASSQQTGTGYGYTF. The CDR3 nucleotides are TGCGCCAGCAGCCAGCAAACCGGGACAGGGTACGGCTACACCTTC.

At least ten counts were recorded for this clonotype. The CDR3 reads CASSVQGARNGYTF. CDR3 coding DNA: TGTGCCAGCAGCGTTCAGGGGGCGCGAAACGGCTACACCTTC. The V and J genes are TRBV9 and TRBJ1-2, with TRBD1 matching over 8 bases. CDR1 and CDR2 (germline): SGDLS, YYNGEE. V lost 2 bases, J lost 8 bases, and 8 bases stayed unmatched. The CDR3 is made up of 14 amino acids. Complete variable domain (other parts from reference TRBV9 and TRBJ1-2): DSGVTQTPKHLITATGQRVTLRCSPRSGDLSVYWYQQSLDQGLQFLIQYYNGEERAKGNILERFSAQQFPDLHSELNLSSLELGDSALYFCASSVQGARNGYTFGSGTRLTVV.

This clonotype has just a few counts. The rearrangement uses TRBV21-1 and TRBJ2-7; the DNA was not used to check the table's D call, TRBD1. TRBV21-1 is a pseudogene segment. The CDR3 sequence is 14 residues long. Written as DNA, the CDR3 is TGTGCCAGCAGCGAACAGGGGTGGAACTACGAGCAGTACGTC. Translation: CASSEQGWNYEQYV.

This clonotype came up many times. This chain uses TRBV18 with TRBJ1-2, with 10 bases that match TRBD1. Germline CDR1 and CDR2: KGHSH and LQKENI. CDR3 length: 14 amino acids. V lost 1 base, J lost 4 bases, and 0 bases stayed unmatched. CDR3 nucleotides: TGTGCCAGCTCACCACGGACAGGGGGCTATGGCTACACCTTC. Its protein product is CASSPRTGGYGYTF.

This clonotype came up a few times. The chain is built from TRBV9 and TRBJ2-4; 8 bases map to TRBD1. The CDR3 loop spans 14 amino acids. Germline values: CDR1 SGDLS, CDR2 YYNGEE. Unmatched junction bases numbered 2, after V lost 0 bases and J lost 6 bases. CDR3 in amino acids: CASSVEDRGNIQYF. CDR3 coding DNA: TGTGCCAGCAGCGTAGAAGACAGGGGAAACATTCAGTACTTC.

This clonotype was picked up a small number of times. The chain links TRBV7-8 to TRBJ1-1; D call uncertain. The CDR3 is made up of 13 amino acids. V lost 1 base and J 7 bases, leaving 10 bases between the germline ends. Per germline, CDR1 SGHVS and CDR2 FQNEAQ. The CDR3 protein is CASSLDRRREAFF. DNA for the CDR3: TGTGCCAGCAGCTTAGATCGAAGACGTGAAGCTTTCTTT.

This clonotype was seen more than once but under ten times. The rearrangement links TRBV7-3 to TRBJ2-2; TRBD1 agrees at 8 bases. Germline lookup yields CDR1 SGHTA and CDR2 FQGTGA. V shed 0 bases and J 6 bases; nucleotides not matched to a gene: 3. This CDR3 is 15 amino acids long. The CDR3 here is CASSLTQGAAGELFF. CDR3 nucleotide sequence: TGTGCCAGCAGCTTAACCCAGGGGGCAGCCGGGGAGCTGTTTTTT.